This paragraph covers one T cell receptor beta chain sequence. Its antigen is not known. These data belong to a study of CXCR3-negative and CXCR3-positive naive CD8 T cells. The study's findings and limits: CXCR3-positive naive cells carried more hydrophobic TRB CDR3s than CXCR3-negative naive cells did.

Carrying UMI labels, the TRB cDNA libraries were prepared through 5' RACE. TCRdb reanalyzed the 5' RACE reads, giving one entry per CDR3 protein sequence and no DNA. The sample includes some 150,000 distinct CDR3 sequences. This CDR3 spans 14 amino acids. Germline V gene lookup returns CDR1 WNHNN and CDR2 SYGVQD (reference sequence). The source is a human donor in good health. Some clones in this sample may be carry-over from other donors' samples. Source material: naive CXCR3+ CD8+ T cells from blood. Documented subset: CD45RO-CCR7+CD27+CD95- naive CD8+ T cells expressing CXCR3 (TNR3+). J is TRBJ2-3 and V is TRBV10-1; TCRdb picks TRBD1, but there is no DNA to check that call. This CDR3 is CASSESTGGDTQYF.